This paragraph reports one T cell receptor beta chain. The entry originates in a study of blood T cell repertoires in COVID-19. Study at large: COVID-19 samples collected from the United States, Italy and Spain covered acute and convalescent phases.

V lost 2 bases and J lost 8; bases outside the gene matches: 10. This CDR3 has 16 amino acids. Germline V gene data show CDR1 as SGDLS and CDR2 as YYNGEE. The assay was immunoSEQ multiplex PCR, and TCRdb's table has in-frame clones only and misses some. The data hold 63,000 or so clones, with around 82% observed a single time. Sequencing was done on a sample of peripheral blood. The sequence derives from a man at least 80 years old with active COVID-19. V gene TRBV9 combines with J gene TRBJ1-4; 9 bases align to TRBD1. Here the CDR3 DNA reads TGTGCCAGCAGCGTTCTCCCGGGACAGGGTGGAGAAAAACTGTTTTTT. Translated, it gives CASSVLPGQGGEKLFF.